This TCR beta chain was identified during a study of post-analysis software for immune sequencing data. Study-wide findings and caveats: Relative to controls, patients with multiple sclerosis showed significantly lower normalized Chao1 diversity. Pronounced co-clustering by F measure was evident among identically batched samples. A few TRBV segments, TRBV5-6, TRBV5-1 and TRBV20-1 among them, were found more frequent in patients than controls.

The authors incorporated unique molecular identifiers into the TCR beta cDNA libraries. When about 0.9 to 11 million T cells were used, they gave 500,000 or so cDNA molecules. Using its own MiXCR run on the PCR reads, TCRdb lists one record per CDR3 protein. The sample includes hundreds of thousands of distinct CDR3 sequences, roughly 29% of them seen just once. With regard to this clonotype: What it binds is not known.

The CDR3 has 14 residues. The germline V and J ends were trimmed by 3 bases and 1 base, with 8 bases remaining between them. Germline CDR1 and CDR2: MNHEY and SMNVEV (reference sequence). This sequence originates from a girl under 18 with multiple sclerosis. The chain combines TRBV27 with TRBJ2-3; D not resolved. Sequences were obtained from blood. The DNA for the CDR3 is TGTGCCAGCAGTTTTACGCAGGGCACAGATACGCAGTATTTT. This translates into CASSFTQGTDTQYF.